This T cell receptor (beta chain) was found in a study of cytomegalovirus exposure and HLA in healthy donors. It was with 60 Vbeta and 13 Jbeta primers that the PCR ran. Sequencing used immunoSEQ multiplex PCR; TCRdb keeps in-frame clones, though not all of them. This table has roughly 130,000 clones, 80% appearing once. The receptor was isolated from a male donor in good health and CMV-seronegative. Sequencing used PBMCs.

CDR3 DNA: TGTGCCAGCAGCCAAGATTACAGGGGAAAGACCCAGTACTTC. It is translated as CASSQDYRGKTQYF. The J gene is TRBJ2-5, the V gene TRBV14; the match to TRBD1 covers 7 bases. The CDR3 runs 14 residues. Trimming cost V 0 bases and J 6 bases; bases outside gene matches: 4. Per the germline V gene, CDR1 is SGHDN and CDR2 is FVKESK.